What follows are 20 T cell receptor beta chains derived from one specimen sequenced in a study of blood T cell repertoires in COVID-19. This table comes from immunoSEQ multiplex PCR, and its TCRdb copy is limited to in-frame clones, with some not included. The sample has around 100,000 clones; about 81% are singletons. The sample consisted of peripheral blood. These receptors originate from a man aged 65 to 85 with acute or convalescent COVID-19.

The chain couples TRBV6-1 to TRBJ2-1, with TRBD2 identical over 8 bases. Germline values: CDR1 MNHNS, CDR2 SASEGT. After removal of 4 bases from V and 7 bases from J, the junction contained 12 bases not matched to a gene. The CDR3 is made up of 16 amino acids. The CDR3 loop reads CASSAISGSWLNEQFF. Here the CDR3 DNA reads TGTGCCAGCAGTGCAATAAGCGGGAGTTGGTTAAATGAGCAGTTCTTC.

CDR3 loop: CASSLYGRVFSYEQYF. CDR3 DNA sequence: TGTGCCAGCAGTTTATATGGCAGGGTGTTCTCCTACGAGCAGTACTTC. The chain links TRBV27 to TRBJ2-7, with D possibly matching TRBD1 (5 bases). V was cut by 1 base and J by 0 bases, with 13 bases left in between. This CDR3 is 16 amino acids long. Looked up from germline, CDR1 is MNHEY and CDR2 is SMNVEV (reference sequence).

The chain uses TRBV28 and TRBJ2-7, with D perhaps matching TRBD1 (6 bases). This CDR3 is 15 amino acids long. Trimming took 4 bases from V and 3 from J, leaving 16 bases between them. Germline CDR1 reads MDHEN; CDR2 reads SYDVKM. The chain's CDR3 is CASSYSRGRGYEQYF. In nucleotides, the CDR3 is TGTGCCAGCAGTTATTCTCGGGGCAGGGGCTACGAGCAGTACTTC.

The chain has TRBV7-9 and TRBJ1-1, with 7 bases matching TRBD1. Trimming at V came to 11 bases and at J to 3 bases, leaving 9 bases not matched to a gene. Germline V gives CDR1 SEHNR, CDR2 FQNEAQ (reference sequence). This CDR3 is 13 amino acids long. The CDR3 loop reads CAGKQGQDTEAFF. As DNA, the CDR3 is TGTGCCGGAAAACAGGGGCAAGACACTGAAGCTTTCTTT.

This chain links TRBV9 with TRBJ1-4; TRBD1 agrees at 8 bases. Losses at the gene ends were 7 bases for V and 8 bases for J; bases not matched to a gene: 7. The CDR3 loop spans 13 amino acids. In germline, CDR1 is SGDLS, CDR2 YYNGEE. The CDR3 DNA follows: TGTGCCAGCGGATCAGGGGGCCCCGAAAAACTGTTTTTT. Translated, it gives CASGSGGPEKLFF.

The V and J genes are TRBV27 and TRBJ1-1; D call uncertain. Germline-derived CDR1 and CDR2 are MNHEY and SMNVEV (reference sequence). This CDR3 has 13 residues. V lost 2 bases, J lost 6 bases, and 10 bases lay in between. The CDR3 region is CASSLGPYAEAFF. The CDR3 DNA follows: TGTGCCAGCAGTTTAGGGCCTTACGCTGAAGCTTTCTTT.

The chain uses TRBV14 and TRBJ1-1, with a tentative D call TRBD1 (6 bases). CDR1 and CDR2 (germline): SGHDN, FVKESK. CDR3 size: 15 residues. Deletions cut 2 bases from V and 0 bases from J, with 10 bases between. The CDR3 here is CASSQQGFMNTEAFF. The CDR3 region has the DNA TGTGCCAGCAGCCAACAGGGGTTCATGAACACTGAAGCTTTCTTT.

The rearrangement links TRBV9 to TRBJ2-2; D is possibly TRBD2 (6 bases). V was shortened by 1 base and J by 5 bases, with 9 bases between the two germline ends. Germline-derived CDR1 and CDR2 are SGDLS and YYNGEE. The CDR3 length is 14 residues. CDR3 sequence: CASSVLGGTGELFF. The CDR3 DNA is TGTGCCAGCAGCGTATTAGGAGGGACCGGGGAGCTGTTTTTT.

This clone occurred a few times. This sequence joins TRBV4-1 and TRBJ2-3; D unresolved. V was pared by 1 base and J by 4 bases, with 12 bases between. The germline gives CDR1 MGHRA, CDR2 YSYEKL. The CDR3 totals 15 residues. The CDR3 sequence is CASSQASFSSDTQYF. CDR3 nucleotide sequence: TGCGCCAGCAGCCAAGCCTCTTTTTCTTCAGATACGCAGTATTTT.

The chain uses TRBV5-4 and TRBJ1-6; D gene unclear. Between the trimmed V and J ends, which lost 2 bases and 3 bases, there was a span of 9 bases. The CDR3 length is 15 residues. Germline CDR1 reads SGHNT; CDR2 reads YYREEE (reference sequence). The CDR3 spells CASSLEGNYNSPLHF. CDR3 nucleotide sequence: TGTGCCAGCAGCTTAGAGGGAAACTATAATTCACCCCTCCACTTT.

V gene TRBV3-1 (or the pseudogene TRBV3-2) combines with J gene TRBJ2-2; D may be TRBD2 (6 bases). This CDR3 contains 14 residues. The germline CDR1 and CDR2 sequences are LGHDT and YNNKEL (reference sequence). The V end lost 6 bases, the J end lost 2 bases, and 10 bases lay between the germline ends. The CDR3: CASRGGPNTGELFF. DNA of the CDR3: TGTGCCAGCAGGGGGGGACCTAACACCGGGGAGCTGTTTTTT.

A note on this clone: The same CDR3 also results from other DNA sequences found in this sample. The chain recombines TRBV10-3 with TRBJ1-5, with 8 positions matching TRBD1. V shed 5 bases and J 4 bases; nucleotides not matched to a gene: 7. Germline lookup yields CDR1 ENHRY and CDR2 SYGVKD. This CDR3 region has 15 residues. The CDR3 protein is CAISKDRAGNQPQHF. CDR3 DNA: TGTGCCATCAGTAAGGACAGGGCTGGTAATCAGCCCCAGCATTTT.

The V gene is TRBV30, the J gene TRBJ1-4; possibly TRBD1 for D (5 bases). V lost 1 base, J lost 4 bases, and 10 bases lay in between. The germline V gene encodes CDR1 GTSNPN and CDR2 SVGIG (reference sequence). This CDR3 region has 14 residues. For the CDR3, the DNA is TGTGCCTGGAGTGAACAAGGGGTTAATGAAAAACTGTTTTTT. As protein: CAWSEQGVNEKLFF.

This chain connects TRBV19 to TRBJ2-2, with 12 positions matching TRBD2. The CDR3 runs 17 residues. Germline CDR1 and CDR2: LNHDA and SQIVND (reference sequence). With 6 bases clipped from V and 8 bases from J, the junction kept 13 bases outside the gene matches. CDR3 coding DNA: TGTGCCAGTAGAACCACGTCTAGCGGGAGGGCCACTGGGGAGCTGTTTTTT. It codes for CASRTTSSGRATGELFF.

This clone was seen just once. The chain combines TRBV5-1 with TRBJ2-2, with D possibly matching TRBD1 (5 bases). V lost 2 bases and J 0 bases, leaving 8 bases between the germline ends. Germline V lookup: CDR1 SGHRS, CDR2 YFSETQ. CDR3 length equals 15 residues. CDR3 in DNA: TGCGCCAGCAGCTTAGGACACGCGAACACCGGGGAGCTGTTTTTT. It encodes CASSLGHANTGELFF.

This chain uses TRBV7-2 with TRBJ2-1; TRBD1 matches 7 bases. Germline trimming cut 1 base from V and 3 bases from J; bases unmatched to any gene: 6. The CDR3 runs to 16 residues. Germline CDR1 reads SGHTA; CDR2 reads FQGNSA. The CDR3 region has the DNA TGTGCCAGCAGCTTAGTGTCCGGGACAGTCTACAATGAGCAGTTCTTC. This encodes CASSLVSGTVYNEQFF.

CDR3 sequence reads: CASSGARDSKNYGYTF. CDR3 nucleotide sequence: TGTGCCAGCAGCGGCGCGCGGGACAGCAAAAACTATGGCTACACCTTC. The J gene is TRBJ1-2, the V gene TRBV5-4; TRBD1 matches 7 bases. Per germline, CDR1 SGHNT and CDR2 YYREEE (reference sequence). The CDR3 consists of 16 residues. V lost 4 bases and J lost 2; bases outside the gene matches: 11. Looking up the rest from reference TRBV5-4 and TRBJ1-2 gives the full variable domain: ETGVTQSPTHLIKTRGQQVTLRCSSQSGHNTVSWYQQALGQGPQFIFQYYREEENGRGNFPPRFSGLQFPNYSSELNVNALELDDSALYLCASSGARDSKNYGYTFGSGTRLTVV.

The chain links TRBV28 to TRBJ1-2, with 8 bases identical to TRBD1. With 7 bases clipped from V and 8 bases from J, the junction kept 21 bases outside the gene matches. CDR3 length: 17 residues. Germline CDR1 MDHEN, CDR2 SYDVKM. The CDR3 region is CASTPPGTGHLVGGYTF. The CDR3 DNA follows: TGTGCCAGCACCCCCCCCGGGACAGGCCATTTGGTTGGGGGCTACACCTTC.

This clone showed up just a few times. This chain connects TRBV28 to TRBJ2-7, with 7 bases identical to TRBD1. The CDR3 extends over 14 amino acids. The germline V gene encodes CDR1 MDHEN and CDR2 SYDVKM. Trimming took 7 bases from V and 1 from J; bases not matched to a gene: 7. CDR3 region: CASTLGQTSYEQYF. The DNA for the CDR3 is TGTGCCAGCACTCTGGGACAGACTTCCTACGAGCAGTACTTC.

V is TRBV28 and J is TRBJ1-3, with 8 bases lining up with TRBD1. V dropped 3 bases and J dropped 3; count of bases not matched to a gene: 4. Germline assignment: CDR1 MDHEN and CDR2 SYDVKM. This CDR3 contains 15 residues. CDR3 DNA: TGTGCCAGCAGTTTGGACAGGGCGGATGGAAACACCATATATTTT. Translating gives CASSLDRADGNTIYF. Drawing the rest from reference TRBV28 and TRBJ1-3, the complete variable domain is DVKVTQSSRYLVKRTGEKVFLECVQDMDHENMFWYRQDPGLGLRLIYFSYDVKMKEKGDIPEGYSVSREKKERFSLILESASTNQTSMYLCASSLDRADGNTIYFGEGSWLTVV.